This T cell receptor (beta chain) was sequenced in a study of T cell repertoires in aging, cancer and after chemotherapy. The CDR3 is 14 residues long. V lost 3 bases to trimming and J lost 6 bases, with 11 bases between them. A mixed TRB-A/B primer pool amplified rearranged TRB by multiplex touch-down PCR. Using its own MiXCR run on the multiplex PCR reads, TCRdb lists one record per CDR3 protein. The repertoire holds a few thousand distinct CDR3 sequences, around 26% seen once, with about 6.1% in the top ten. TCR beta rearrangements were amplified from peripheral blood genomic DNA. This clonotype occurred a few times.

This clonotype was sampled from a human donor with a solid tumor. The gene calls are TRBV12-3 or TRBV12-4 and TRBJ1-4; no definite D call. The sequencing sample was made of blood. CDR3 bases: TGTGCCAGCAGTTTGCAGGCATCTGATGAAAAACTGTTTTTT. Translating gives CASSLQASDEKLFF.